The 10 T cell receptor beta chains presented below share a single source sample, sequenced in a study of post-analysis software for immune sequencing data. Their cognate antigens are unknown. Whole-study results and caveats: Comparison of patients with controls showed five TRBV segments more frequent in patients, TRBV5-6, TRBV5-1 and TRBV20-1 among them.

Prepared TCR beta cDNA libraries contained unique molecular identifiers. TCRdb used MiXCR to reprocess the PCR reads, holding one entry per CDR3 protein. The sample lists approximately 630,000 distinct CDR3 sequences, 59% occurring once. The sequenced material came from blood. The origin of the receptors is a girl aged 2-9 years with multiple sclerosis.

This clonotype was counted only a few times. The chain employs TRBV5-8 and TRBJ1-2, with D possibly TRBD1 on 5 matching bases. The CDR3 is 15 residues long. The germline V gene has CDR1 SGHTS and CDR2 YDEGEE. V was pared by 4 bases and J by 6 bases, with 19 bases between. Here the CDR3 DNA reads TGTGCCAGCAGCAGGACCCTAACCAAGGGGAATGGCTACACCTTC. Translation: CASSRTLTKGNGYTF. Full variable domain (rest looked up from reference TRBV5-8 and TRBJ1-2): EAGVTQSPTHLIKTRGQQATLRCSPISGHTSVYWYQQALGLGLQFLLWYDEGEERNRGNFPPRFSGRQFPNYSSELNVNALELEDSALYLCASSRTLTKGNGYTFGSGTRLTVV.

The J gene is TRBJ2-3, the V gene TRBV12-3 or TRBV12-4; TRBD1 matches at 8 bases. This CDR3 spans 16 amino acids. V dropped 3 bases and J dropped 3; count of bases not matched to a gene: 8. DNA for the CDR3: TGTGCCAGCAGTTTTCGGACAGGGAGGAGGACAGATACGCAGTATTTT. It specifies CASSFRTGRRTDTQYF.

This clonotype has more than one count but fewer than ten. J is TRBJ1-5 and V is TRBV12-3 or TRBV12-4; D uncertain. With 3 bases removed from V and 7 bases from J, the gap between germline ends came to 10 bases. This CDR3 has 13 amino acids. For the CDR3, the DNA is TGTGCCAGCAGTTTGGACGGGAGACAGCCCCAGCATTTT. It codes for CASSLDGRQPQHF.

The chain recombines TRBV27 with TRBJ2-3; the match to TRBD2 covers 13 bases. This CDR3 region has 17 residues. Per germline, CDR1 MNHEY and CDR2 SMNVEV (reference sequence). Trimming cost V 3 bases and J 4 bases; bases outside gene matches: 7. Written as DNA, the CDR3 is TGTGCCAGCAGTTTCGTACTAGCGGGAGGGCTGCCAGATACGCAGTATTTT. Amino acid sequence: CASSFVLAGGLPDTQYF.

This rearrangement joins TRBV4-1 to TRBJ2-1; 9 positions agree with TRBD1. V gave up 1 base and J gave up 5 bases; unmatched junction bases: 3. This CDR3 spans 15 amino acids. Germline assignment: CDR1 MGHRA and CDR2 YSYEKL. This CDR3 is CASSQGDRDNNEQFF. The CDR3 DNA reads as TGCGCCAGCAGCCAAGGGGACAGGGACAACAATGAGCAGTTCTTC.

This clonotype was detected only a few times. The V gene is TRBV7-2, the J gene TRBJ2-3; the match to TRBD1 covers 7 bases. The CDR3 runs to 15 residues. The trim removed 5 bases at V and 3 bases at J, leaving 8 bases unmatched. The germline gives CDR1 SGHTA, CDR2 FQGNSA. CDR3 region: CASSPEDRLTDTQYF. The CDR3 DNA follows: TGTGCCAGCAGCCCCGAGGACAGGCTAACAGATACGCAGTATTTT.

In DNA form, the CDR3 reads TGTGCCAGCAGCTCATCCAAGGGACTAGCGGGAGGGCCACCCAACAATGAGCAGTTCTTC. Its translation: CASSSSKGLAGGPPNNEQFF. The chain carries TRBV7-8 and TRBJ2-1, with TRBD2 identical over 16 bases. Germline CDR1 reads SGHVS; CDR2 reads FQNEAQ. CDR3 length equals 20 residues. V trimming: 4 bases; J trimming: 5 bases; junction bases outside the gene matches: 14.

This rearrangement joins TRBV20-1 to TRBJ2-1; the D call may be TRBD1 or TRBD2 (5 bases each). Germline assignment: CDR1 DFQATT and CDR2 SNEGSKA (reference sequence). This CDR3 region has 14 residues. V lost 3 bases and J 3 bases, leaving 12 bases between the germline ends. This CDR3 reads CSASTRGDYNEQFF. CDR3 nucleotides: TGCAGTGCTAGTACGAGGGGAGACTACAATGAGCAGTTCTTC.

This clonotype appeared a few times. The CDR3 spells CASSYWGRERQFF. CDR3 bases: TGTGCCAGCAGTTACTGGGGCAGGGAAAGGCAGTTCTTC. The genes are TRBV6-2 or TRBV6-3 and TRBJ2-1, with a possible D match to TRBD1 (5 bases). V gave up 1 base and J gave up 12 bases, with 13 bases separating them. Germline V gene lookup returns CDR1 MNHEY and CDR2 SVGEGT. This CDR3 is 13 amino acids long.

This clonotype occurred a few times. The genes are TRBV10-3 and TRBJ2-3, with TRBD2 as a possible D gene (7 bases). This CDR3 has 14 amino acids. Trimming stripped 5 bases from V and 0 bases from J, with 9 bases between. The germline V gene has CDR1 ENHRY and CDR2 SYGVKD. CDR3: CAISRGASTDTQYF. Written as DNA, the CDR3 is TGTGCCATCAGTCGGGGGGCCAGCACAGATACGCAGTATTTT.